One sample yielded the 8 T cell receptor beta chains listed below, sequenced in a study of a mutant IDH1 vaccine in newly diagnosed glioma. Clones were read by immunoSEQ multiplex PCR, and TCRdb kept only the in-frame ones, dropping some. This table holds about 50,000 clones, just over 85% found once. Time point noted: baseline, week 1 (first vaccination visit). As for treatment: pre-vaccination baseline after standard-of-care therapy. Sequencing was performed on PBMCs, taken from a glioma patient treated with radiotherapy, temozolomide or both. Source of these receptors: a man in his forties or fifties with glioma.

The rearrangement joins TRBV7-3 to TRBJ2-3; D is unresolved. The germline gives CDR1 SGHTA, CDR2 FQGTGA. V lost 1 base to trimming and J lost 4 bases, with 9 bases between them. CDR3 length: 14 amino acids. The CDR3 protein is CASSLRSSPDTQYF. CDR3 bases: TGTGCCAGCAGCTTAAGGAGTTCTCCAGATACGCAGTATTTT.

This chain connects TRBV5-1 to TRBJ2-7; possibly TRBD1 for D (5 bases). V was shortened by 4 bases and J by 0 bases, with 14 bases between the two germline ends. This CDR3 comprises 15 residues. CDR1 and CDR2 from the germline V gene are SGHRS and YFSETQ. In DNA form, the CDR3 reads TGCGCCAGCAGCACAGGCCTGATAGGCTCCTACGAGCAGTACTTC. Its protein product is CASSTGLIGSYEQYF.

This clone was detected only once. V and J are TRBV7-2 and TRBJ1-3; D unresolved. Deletions cut 5 bases from V and 1 base from J, with 15 bases between. There are 16 residues in the CDR3. Germline CDR1 is SGHTA and CDR2 is FQGNSA. The CDR3 is CASSPSRRESGNTIYF. The CDR3 DNA sequence: TGTGCCAGCAGCCCGTCTCGTCGGGAGTCTGGAAACACCATATATTTT.

This chain links TRBV27 with TRBJ2-7; weak D call: TRBD1 (5 bases). This CDR3 region has 12 residues. Per the germline V gene, CDR1 is MNHEY and CDR2 is SMNVEV (reference sequence). Trimming cost V 7 bases and J 1 base, with 8 bases left between them. For the CDR3, the DNA is TGTGCCAGCAAGGGGTTATCCTACGAGCAGTACTTC. This codes for CASKGLSYEQYF.

Only one count was recorded for this clone. V usage is TRBV6-5 and J usage is TRBJ2-5, with D possibly called TRBD1 or TRBD2 (7 bases each). Per the germline V gene, CDR1 is MNHEY and CDR2 is SVGAGI. The V and J ends lost 4 bases and 8 bases respectively, with 17 bases between them. The CDR3 contains 14 residues. In DNA form, the CDR3 reads TGTGCCAGCAGTTCCCAGGGGGGGCCAGATACCCAGTACTTC. The encoded protein is CASSSQGGPDTQYF.

The V gene is TRBV19, the J gene TRBJ2-5; TRBD2 matches 8 bases. Germline V lookup: CDR1 LNHDA, CDR2 SQIVND (reference sequence). V lost 7 bases, J lost 4 bases, and 11 bases stayed unmatched. The CDR3 sequence is 15 residues long. CDR3 nucleotides: TGTGCCAGTAAGAGCGACGGGAGGGTATCAGAGACCCAGTACTTC. This translates into CASKSDGRVSETQYF.

The chain recombines TRBV7-9 with TRBJ2-5, with TRBD2 matching over 9 bases. The CDR3 is 14 residues long. The trim removed 3 bases at V and 10 bases at J, leaving 9 bases unmatched. From germline, CDR1 is SEHNR and CDR2 FQNEAQ (reference sequence). CDR3 loop: CASSFPARREGQYF. The CDR3 DNA sequence: TGTGCCAGCAGCTTCCCCGCCCGGCGGGAGGGCCAGTACTTC.

V and J are TRBV7-6 and TRBJ2-2; 11 positions match TRBD2. The CDR3 covers 16 residues. From germline, CDR1 is SGHVS and CDR2 FNYEAQ. Trimming at V came to 5 bases and at J to 4 bases, leaving 6 bases not matched to a gene. DNA of the CDR3: TGTGCCAGCAGCCCTCAAGGACTAGCGGGCACCGGGGAGCTGTTTTTT. It translates to CASSPQGLAGTGELFF.